A selection of T cell receptor beta chains follows, all from one sample in a study of shared clonotypes between healthy human individuals. TCRdb's copy holds only in-frame clones and misses some; the assay was immunoSEQ multiplex PCR. The data contain about 2 million clones, around 96% of them seen just once; the ten biggest clones take up 0.9% to 1.5%. Sequences were obtained from naive CD8+ T cells sorted from blood. These receptors were collected from a man between 18 and 35 years old in good health. Each CDR3 is given with its conserved first and last residue.

>TRBV27|TRBJ1-2
CASSLSWAGTGARDYGYTF
>TRBV6-5|TRBJ1-1
CASRKQDSEAFF
>TRBV7-9|TRBJ2-1
CASSLAISGQNEQFF
>TRBV10-3|TRBJ2-5
CAISELERETQYF
>TRBV6-6|TRBJ2-7
CASLEREGAYEQYF
>TRBV27|TRBJ2-7
CASRTLAGATYEQYF
>TRBV5-1|TRBJ2-7
CASSLRDLYEQYF
>TRBV5-6|TRBJ2-7
CASSFNSESYEQYF
>TRBV6-4|TRBJ2-7
CASKPKPGQGVHEQYF
>TRBV2|TRBJ1-1
CASSEEGRYTEAFF
>TRBV7-9|TRBJ1-6
CASRPQTGPGSPLHF
>TRBV13|TRBJ1-2
CASSFGEEYGYTF
>TRBV7-6|TRBJ2-1
CASSLNPGSSNEQFF
>TRBV9|TRBJ1-1
CASSVARQAEAFF
>TRBV6-5|TRBJ2-3
CASSYLPEGTDTQYF
>TRBV10-2|TRBJ1-5
CASWTGDSNQPQHF
>TRBV4-3|TRBJ2-7
CASSQAVFYEQYF
>TRBV9|TRBJ2-1
CASSVEGGNYNEQFF
>TRBV6-5|TRBJ2-7
CASSWGVEQYF
>TRBV29-1|TRBJ2-1
CSVDDSGNYNEQFF
>TRBV27|TRBJ2-1
CASSSGGEVDEQFF
>TRBV7-6|TRBJ2-2
CASSPTGGLAENTGELFF
>TRBV27|TRBJ2-2
CASSPIGLAGGAGELFF
>TRBV27|TRBJ2-1
CASSLHAGAGFYNEQFF
>TRBV11-2|TRBJ1-4
CASSLDLVGAATNEKLFF
>TRBV9|TRBJ2-7
CASSVGGNNSYEQYF
>TRBV10-3|TRBJ1-4
CAISESLAGSVANEKLFF
>TRBV5-4|TRBJ2-2
CASSLEGGAPTGELFF
>TRBV7-8|TRBJ2-7
CASSLGLKSYEQYF
>TRBV7-9|TRBJ1-2
CASSFRDQLLFPNGYTF
>TRBV7-9|TRBJ2-3
CASSAANSDTQYF
>TRBV6-5|TRBJ2-7
CASSYSGTIYEQYF
>TRBV19|TRBJ1-5
CASIPRDGYQPQHF
>TRBV27|TRBJ1-2
CASSITGTDDLLNYGYTF
>TRBV6-5|TRBJ2-3
CASSYLVPGATDTQYF
>TRBV10-3|TRBJ2-3
CAIRDLMGTGVGDTQYF
>TRBV6-6|TRBJ2-1
CASSYSMVGSFNEQFF
>TRBV6-6|TRBJ2-5
CASRPSGGIQETQYF
>TRBV5-1|TRBJ2-7
CASSPGQGAYEQYF
>TRBV6-6|TRBJ1-6
CASSYLTGENSPLHF
>TRBV11-2|TRBJ2-3
CASSLGQALSTDTQYF
>TRBV27|TRBJ2-3
CASSLWASGRSTDTQYF
>TRBV5-6|TRBJ2-5
CASRPTLAGGVETQYF
>TRBV5-4|TRBJ1-1
CASSWDGEGTEAFF
>TRBV29-1|TRBJ2-3
CSERESGGSDTQYF
>TRBV9|TRBJ2-3
CASSGMGQGRTDTQYF
>TRBV4-3|TRBJ2-7
CASSQGTATYEQYF
>TRBV15|TRBJ2-7
CATSRSGTGAYEQYF
>TRBV4-3|TRBJ2-7
CASSQSRSTTSSYEQYF
>TRBV5-4|TRBJ1-1
CASSLGQGQGAFF
>TRBV5-8|TRBJ1-5
CASSFGAFSHQPQHF
>TRBV19|TRBJ2-1
CASSIGGDYYNEQFF
>TRBV4-3|TRBJ1-5
CASSQWSGGDQPQHF
>TRBV4-2|TRBJ2-7
CASSQDRQTPAPRKYF
>TRBV28|TRBJ2-5
CASSLWAAQETQYF
>TRBV28|TRBJ2-5
CASSPGLWGETQYF
>TRBV6-6|TRBJ2-2
CASSGTGEPTGELFF
>TRBV13|TRBJ2-1
CASSLGPSTYNEQFF
>TRBV5-4|TRBJ1-6
CASSEDRDSPLHF